These 8 T cell receptor beta chains came from one sample sequenced in a study of cytomegalovirus exposure and HLA in healthy donors. The PCR contained 60 Vbeta and 13 Jbeta primers. Clones were read by immunoSEQ multiplex PCR, and TCRdb kept only the in-frame ones, dropping some. The sample has under 150,000 clones, roughly four fifths seen once. Material for sequencing was PBMCs. Every receptor here comes from a male donor in good health and CMV-seropositive.

This clone was detected only once. The rearrangement links TRBV7-2 to TRBJ2-7; 8 bases match TRBD1. The ends lost 5 bases at V and 7 bases at J; junction bases unmatched: 7. The V gene's germline CDR1 is SGHTA and CDR2 FQGNSA. The CDR3 extends over 13 amino acids. CDR3 amino acids: CASSPDRDREQYF. CDR3 coding DNA: TGTGCCAGCAGCCCAGACAGGGACAGGGAGCAGTACTTC.

CDR3 region: CAIGGGGTSGSKNIQYF. Here the CDR3 DNA reads TGTGCCATCGGCGGGGGCGGGACCTCCGGGTCCAAAAACATTCAGTACTTC. The gene calls are TRBV10-3 and TRBJ2-4; maybe TRBD2 (7 bases). CDR3 length: 17 amino acids. The V gene lost 8 bases and the J gene lost 2 bases, with 22 bases spanning the gap. Germline CDR1 is ENHRY and CDR2 is SYGVKD.

This chain joins TRBV7-2 and TRBJ2-7; D is undetermined. The ends were cut back, 4 bases at V and 10 bases at J, with 17 bases in the middle. This CDR3 contains 13 residues. Per germline, CDR1 SGHTA and CDR2 FQGNSA. The CDR3 reads CASSSVPDLVQYF. Here the CDR3 DNA reads TGTGCCAGCAGCTCAGTCCCCGACCTAGTTCAGTACTTC. The complete variable domain, with remaining parts taken from reference TRBV7-2 and TRBJ2-7, reads GAGVSQSPSNKVTEKGKDVELRCDPISGHTALYWYRQSLGQGLEFLIYFQGNSAPDKSGLPSDRFSAERTGGSVSTLTIQRTQQEDSAVYLCASSSVPDLVQYFGPGTRLTVT.

This chain links TRBV7-8 with TRBJ1-4; D gene unclear. CDR1 and CDR2 (germline): SGHVS, FQNEAQ. The V and J ends lost 4 bases and 8 bases respectively, with 8 bases between them. This CDR3 spans 12 amino acids. CDR3 in amino acids: CASSSRVEKLFF. In nucleotides, the CDR3 is TGTGCCAGCAGCTCTCGGGTGGAAAAACTGTTTTTT. Full variable domain (missing parts from reference TRBV7-8 and TRBJ1-4): GAGVSQSPRYKVAKRGQDVALRCDPISGHVSLFWYQQALGQGPEFLTYFQNEAQLDKSGLPSDRFFAERPEGSVSTLKIQRTQQEDSAVYLCASSSRVEKLFFGSGTQLSVL.

The chain combines TRBV10-2 with TRBJ2-7; 7 bases fit TRBD2. V shed 0 bases and J 2 bases; nucleotides not matched to a gene: 13. CDR3 length equals 18 residues. Germline V gives CDR1 WSHSY, CDR2 SAAADI. For the CDR3, the DNA is TGCGCCAGCAGTGAGTCCGGGGGAGGGACCGGCGGTGCCTACGAGCAGTACTTC. It yields the protein CASSESGGGTGGAYEQYF.

V usage is TRBV6-5 and J usage is TRBJ2-5, with a possible D match to TRBD1 (6 bases). The J call may be in error: the DNA end matches TRBJ2-7 better. The CDR3 sequence is 14 residues long. The V gene's germline CDR1 is MNHEY and CDR2 SVGAGI. As DNA, the CDR3 is TGTGCCAGCAGCCCCACAGGGAGCTCCTACGAGCAGTACTTC. Amino acids: CASSPTGSSYEQYF.

The J gene is TRBJ1-2, the V gene TRBV15; 8 positions match TRBD1. The CDR3 is 14 residues long. CDR1 and CDR2 (germline): LNHNV, YYDKDF (reference sequence). V was pared by 0 bases and J by 4 bases, with 1 base of the junction left unmatched. The CDR3, as DNA: TGTGCCACCAGCAGAGAGGGGACAGGCTATGGCTACACCTTC. Its protein product is CATSREGTGYGYTF.

The CDR3 nucleotides read TGTGCCAGCAGTTGGGGGGGGACCCTGAGAGATGAGCAGTTCTTC. This sequence encodes CASSWGGTLRDEQFF. The chain links TRBV6-1 to TRBJ2-1, with 7 bases identical to TRBD2. The CDR3 is 15 amino acids. After removal of 5 bases from V and 8 bases from J, the junction contained 12 bases not matched to a gene. The germline CDR1 and CDR2 sequences are MNHNS and SASEGT.